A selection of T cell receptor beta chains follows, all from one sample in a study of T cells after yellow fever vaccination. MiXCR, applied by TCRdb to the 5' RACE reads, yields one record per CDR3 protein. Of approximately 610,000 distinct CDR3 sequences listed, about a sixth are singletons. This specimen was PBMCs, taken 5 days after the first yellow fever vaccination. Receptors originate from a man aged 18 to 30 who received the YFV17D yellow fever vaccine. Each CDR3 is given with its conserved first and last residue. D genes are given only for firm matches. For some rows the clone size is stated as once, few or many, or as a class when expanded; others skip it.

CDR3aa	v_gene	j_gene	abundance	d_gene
CASSPRSGGLEQYF	TRBV18	TRBJ2-7	NA	TRBD1
CASSALRDRGAEAFF	TRBV9	TRBJ1-1	NA	TRBD1
CASSQDGGGGLDTQYF	TRBV4-3	TRBJ2-3	NA	TRBD2
CSARDLMTQYF	TRBV20-1	TRBJ2-5	NA	NA
CASGLAGVVGETQYF	TRBV11-2	TRBJ2-5	once	TRBD2
CSAREMVYEQFF	TRBV20-1	TRBJ2-1	NA	NA
CASSPEIDPYQPQHF	TRBV7-2	TRBJ1-5	NA	NA
CASSSNPGTSYGYTF	TRBV12-3/TRBV12-4	TRBJ1-2	few	NA
CASSLIDGTGMETQYF	TRBV7-3	TRBJ2-5	once	TRBD1
CSASRTGAAYEQYF	TRBV20-1	TRBJ2-7	NA	TRBD1
CASSYRGLAGTDTQYF	TRBV5-1	TRBJ2-3	many	TRBD2
CASSPRSGGRGGELFF	TRBV7-3	TRBJ2-2	NA	TRBD2
CASSLTGNLRNTIYF	TRBV5-1	TRBJ1-3	few	NA
CASSVLAGGVTDTQYF	TRBV7-6	TRBJ2-3	many	TRBD2
CASSQGVGQAPVNEQFF	TRBV4-2	TRBJ2-1	NA	TRBD1
CSARGRGNSPLHF	TRBV20-1	TRBJ1-6	NA	NA
CASSYSEIDTQYF	TRBV6-5	TRBJ2-3	few	NA
CASSYTALNTEAFF	TRBV6-5	TRBJ1-1	many	NA
CASSRGGYNQPQHF	TRBV27	TRBJ1-5	few	NA
CASTSPPGAYNEQFF	TRBV27	TRBJ2-1	few	NA
CASSVGLHTGELFF	TRBV7-9	TRBJ2-2	few	NA
CSAREPGTGGHEKLFF	TRBV20-1	TRBJ1-4	NA	TRBD1
CASSQYRGDNEQFF	TRBV4-2	TRBJ2-1	NA	TRBD1
CASSLIWDRGQETQYF	TRBV7-2	TRBJ2-5	NA	TRBD1
CASSDPPGLPNEQFF	TRBV7-8	TRBJ2-1	few	NA
CASSLGVGDRSQETQYF	TRBV11-2	TRBJ2-5	NA	TRBD1
CASSLAWKETQYF	TRBV11-2	TRBJ2-5	few	NA
CASTLGTGGWALHF	TRBV28	TRBJ1-6	NA	TRBD1
CASSLTGGERDTQYF	TRBV7-3	TRBJ2-3	NA	TRBD2
CASSVRTGSGNTIYF	TRBV9	TRBJ1-3	NA	TRBD1
CASSLGFGDTQYF	TRBV7-3	TRBJ2-3	few	NA
CASSPTPGGAYNEQFF	TRBV4-2	TRBJ2-1	few	NA
CAISGLAGASNTGELFF	TRBV10-3	TRBJ2-2	NA	TRBD2
CASSPRGGLEKLFF	TRBV7-2	TRBJ1-4	NA	NA
CASSYYRGGTVEKLFF	TRBV6-2/TRBV6-3	TRBJ1-4	NA	TRBD1
CASSLGMLGTDTQYF	TRBV5-4	TRBJ2-3	NA	NA
CASSPVNTGEQETQYF	TRBV11-2	TRBJ2-5	many	TRBD1
CASSTTTSGGTNEQFF	TRBV6-1	TRBJ2-1	NA	TRBD2
CASSEDPGQVYGYTF	TRBV2	TRBJ1-2	few	TRBD1
CASNGDGYSYNEQFF	TRBV12-3/TRBV12-4	TRBJ2-1	few	NA
CASSPVLGEETQYF	TRBV18	TRBJ2-5	NA	NA
CASSLASTPLHF	TRBV28	TRBJ1-6	NA	NA
CASSYSTGMYYGYTF	TRBV6-5	TRBJ1-2	NA	TRBD1
CASSEGQGDFNEQFF	TRBV7-2	TRBJ2-1	NA	TRBD1
CASSLRKPSGGQHF	TRBV6-2/TRBV6-3	TRBJ1-5	NA	NA
CASRGSLRTDTQYF	TRBV25-1	TRBJ2-3	few	NA
CSGERGGANEQFF	TRBV29-1	TRBJ2-1	NA	TRBD2
CSVADRGGKGYTF	TRBV29-1	TRBJ1-2	few	NA
CAISGGIGRVQFF	TRBV10-3	TRBJ2-1	NA	NA
CASSQASSGNTEAFF	TRBV4-1	TRBJ1-1	NA	NA
CASSPGQGGTQYF	TRBV3-1	TRBJ2-5	NA	TRBD1
CASSQGYSGERNTQYF	TRBV14	TRBJ2-3	few	NA
CAAAQGGKQFF	TRBV27	TRBJ2-1	NA	NA
CSASEGYGYTF	TRBV20-1	TRBJ1-2	once	NA
CASSLAGQGALVQYF	TRBV5-1	TRBJ2-4	few	TRBD1
CSAREATGTNIQYF	TRBV20-1	TRBJ2-4	few	TRBD1
CASSFIESSYNEQFF	TRBV7-2	TRBJ2-1	NA	NA
CASSPSTGVEDTQYF	TRBV9	TRBJ2-3	few	TRBD1
CASSAGLGLETQYF	TRBV7-8	TRBJ2-5	NA	TRBD2